These T cell receptor beta chains were read from a single sample in a study of blood T cell repertoires in COVID-19. Repertoires were generated with immunoSEQ multiplex PCR, while TCRdb's copy carries only in-frame clones and drops some. Of approximately 75,000 clones in the sample, about 76% were seen once. Sequencing was done on a sample of peripheral blood. The receptors originated from a woman aged 80 or over with active or convalescent COVID-19. The CDR3 runs from the conserved cysteine through the conserved F or W. The order of the fields is J gene, CDR3 length, V gene, D gene, clone size, CDR3 protein, CDR3 DNA. A D gene is named only where the DNA matches it firmly. Size tells how often a clone was seen (once, few, many) or the class of an expanded clone, and some rows leave it out.

>TRBJ1-4|14|TRBV5-1|TRBD1|.
CASSSTGGIEKLFF
TGCGCCAGCAGCTCGACAGGGGGGATTGAAAAACTGTTTTTT
>TRBJ1-2|15|TRBV6-5|TRBD1|.
CASSPTGATIYGYTF
TGTGCCAGCAGTCCGACAGGGGCAACTATCTATGGCTACACCTTC
>TRBJ2-5|14|TRBV29-1|TRBD1|once
CSGGDRGREYTQYF
TGCAGCGGGGGAGACAGGGGGCGAGAATACACCCAGTACTTC
>TRBJ1-5|13|TRBV7-9|.|many
CASSPSGNQPQHF
TGTGCCAGCAGCCCCTCGGGCAATCAGCCCCAGCATTTT
>TRBJ2-1|14|TRBV6-2/TRBV6-3|.|.
CASSYRDMIHEQFF
TGTGCCAGCAGTTACCGGGACATGATCCATGAGCAGTTCTTC
>TRBJ1-5|15|TRBV2|.|.
CASSTIQGSNQPQHF
TGTGCCAGCAGTACGATACAGGGTAGCAATCAGCCCCAGCATTTT
>TRBJ2-7|14|TRBV6-5|.|.
CASTLTGRTYEQYF
TGTGCCAGTACCCTAACAGGGCGGACCTACGAGCAGTACTTC
>TRBJ2-1|16|TRBV4-3|TRBD1|once
CASSQDVQGAFSEQFF
TGCGCCAGCAGCCAAGATGTACAGGGGGCATTCAGTGAGCAGTTCTTC
>TRBJ2-5|15|TRBV6-2/TRBV6-3|TRBD1|.
CASSRPGTGWETQYF
TGTGCCAGCAGCCGGCCAGGGACAGGCTGGGAGACCCAGTACTTC
>TRBJ2-4|13|TRBV12-3/TRBV12-4|TRBD1|once
CASSFGQGNIQYF
TGTGCCAGCAGTTTCGGACAGGGAAACATTCAGTACTTC
>TRBJ2-5|16|TRBV20-1|TRBD2|few
CSASDRGLAEEETQYF
TGCAGTGCTAGTGACAGGGGACTAGCGGAGGAAGAGACCCAGTACTTC
>TRBJ1-5|15|TRBV15|TRBD1|.
CATRNLDRVNQPQHF
TGTGCCACCAGGAACCTTGACAGGGTTAATCAGCCCCAGCATTTT
>TRBJ2-1|16|TRBV3-1/TRBV3-2|TRBD2|.
CASSLERGVTLNEQFF
TGTGCCAGCAGCCTGGAGCGGGGGGTCACTTTGAATGAGCAGTTCTTC
>TRBJ2-7|15|TRBV6-5|TRBD2|.
CASRTVAGGTYEQYF
TGTGCCAGCAGGACCGTAGCGGGGGGGACCTACGAGCAGTACTTC
>TRBJ1-5|14|TRBV30|.|once
CAWSVGRRPGAQHF
TGTGCCTGGAGTGTAGGCAGGCGACCCGGGGCCCAGCATTTT
>TRBJ1-2|12|TRBV6-2/TRBV6-3|.|.
CASSYGAYGYTF
TGTGCCAGCAGTTACGGGGCGTATGGCTACACCTTC
>TRBJ2-5|14|TRBV6-2/TRBV6-3|TRBD1|.
CASSTSGTEETQYF
TGTGCCAGCAGCACCTCCGGGACAGAAGAGACCCAGTACTTC
>TRBJ1-2|12|TRBV24-1|.|.
CATSETGYGYTF
TGTGCCACCAGTGAAACGGGCTATGGCTACACCTTC
>TRBJ2-3|17|TRBV5-4|TRBD2|once
CASSTRTSGDYTDTQYF
TGTGCCAGCAGCACTCGGACTAGCGGGGATTACACAGATACGCAGTATTTT
>TRBJ1-5|13|TRBV19|.|.
CASSGDMHQPQHF
TGTGCCAGTAGCGGGGACATGCATCAGCCCCAGCATTTT
>TRBJ1-6|13|TRBV5-4|.|once
CASSPTGNSPLHF
TGTGCCAGCAGTCCCACAGGGAATTCACCCCTCCACTTT
>TRBJ2-5|14|TRBV30|TRBD1|.
CAWNVEQGKETQYF
TGTGCCTGGAACGTGGAACAGGGGAAAGAGACCCAGTACTTC
>TRBJ2-1|14|TRBV6-5|TRBD2|.
CASLERGDHNEQFF
TGTGCCAGCCTCGAGCGGGGGGATCACAATGAGCAGTTCTTC
>TRBJ1-6|14|TRBV19|.|large
CASSTGQNLSPLHF
TGTGCCAGTAGTACTGGACAGAACCTATCACCCCTCCACTTT
>TRBJ1-1|14|TRBV28|.|.
CASSLRWGGTEAFF
TGTGCCAGCAGTTTACGGTGGGGGGGGACTGAAGCTTTCTTT
>TRBJ1-2|14|TRBV7-9|TRBD1|.
CASSSGTAIYGYTF
TGTGCCAGCAGCTCCGGGACAGCTATCTATGGCTACACCTTC
>TRBJ1-3|12|TRBV7-9|.|.
CASRSSGNTIYF
TGTGCCAGCCGGAGCTCTGGAAACACCATATATTTT
>TRBJ1-2|14|TRBV18|.|.
CASSLTRDIHGYTF
TGTGCCAGCTCACTGACCCGGGACATTCATGGCTACACCTTC
>TRBJ2-2|16|TRBV7-2|TRBD2|few
CASSLAATSDPGELFF
TGTGCCAGCAGCTTAGCGGCGACTAGCGATCCCGGGGAGCTGTTTTTT
>TRBJ1-1|19|TRBV14|.|.
CASSPIKAGMMKGDTEAFF
TGTGCCAGCAGCCCTATAAAGGCAGGGATGATGAAGGGGGACACTGAAGCTTTCTTT
>TRBJ1-4|13|TRBV28|.|.
CASSGTPYEKLFF
TGTGCCAGCTCCGGGACTCCCTATGAAAAACTGTTTTTT